This T cell receptor beta chain was identified during a study of control samples from healthy donors and cancer patients. Profiled with immunoSEQ multiplex PCR; TCRdb holds only in-frame clones, not every one. The table has 95,000 to 130,000 clones, 75% to 90% seen once; the top ten hold about 1.1%. Germline assignment: CDR1 SEHNR and CDR2 FQNEAQ (reference sequence). V was shortened by 2 bases and J by 8 bases, with 13 bases between the two germline ends. CDR3 length: 14 amino acids. The V and J genes are TRBV7-9 and TRBJ1-3, with a possible D match to TRBD1 (6 bases). The clonotype comes from a woman in her forties or fifties with colorectal cancer. Sequencing was done on a sample of PBMCs. The CDR3 sequence is CASSLSGVADTIYF. In DNA, the CDR3 is TGTGCCAGCAGCTTATCAGGGGTTGCAGACACCATATATTTT.